This T cell receptor (beta chain) emerged from a study of regulatory T cells in long-lasting Graves disease (dated by TCRdb to the early 2020s). Background for the entire study: Persistent Graves' disease was defined as persistently positive TSH receptor autoantibodies together with antithyroid drug treatment for over 5 years. Peripheral blood TCR sequencing and RNA sequencing compared persistent Graves' disease patients with newly diagnosed Graves' disease patients. The study was registered as a clinical trial and conducted in China. A total of roughly 33 samples were covered by TCR sequencing, comprising some 13 persistent and around 20 newly diagnosed Graves' disease patients. On average, persistent Graves' disease patients in the clinical cohort had been on antithyroid drugs for around ten years.

The full study reports these points: Only peripheral blood was studied, because thyroid tissue, the primary lesion, was inaccessible. Sequencing and analysis were limited to the TCR beta chain. The authors noted that the small sample size was a limitation that may lower accuracy. Persistent patients shared more public clonotypes among themselves (around 3,000) than newly diagnosed patients did (more than 850). Compared with newly diagnosed patients, patients with persistent Graves' disease had lower TCR Shannon entropy and fewer highly expanded clones, which suggests clonal expansion.

This clonotype has only one observation. Its antigen remains undetermined. A much larger clone sits a single nucleotide away, making a read error possible. The sample's time point label is to be understood as: persistent/refractory GD, antithyroid drugs over 5 years with positive TRAb. RNA was extracted from PBMCs in TRIzol for both TCR sequencing and RNA sequencing. The diagnosis of Graves' disease followed American Thyroid Association guidelines. Recruitment of patients was carried out at an endocrinology department in Xi'an, China. From each patient, about 8.9 milliliters of peripheral blood was collected into an EDTA anticoagulant tube. Ficoll Paque Plus density gradient separation was used to isolate PBMCs, and no further T cell sorting was done. An Agilent 2100 Bioanalyzer and agarose gel were used to assess RNA quality, and a NanoDrop 2000 was used to measure RNA concentration. Receptor amplification or capture employed multiplex PCR. Sequencer: Illumina HiSeq 4000. iRepertoire HTBI primers and Arm-PCR amplification of CDR3 regions were used to construct TCR beta libraries. Gel purification was performed on PCR products prior to sequencing. For the original study's pipeline: Across samples, 60 to 70 TRBV and roughly 13 TRBJ segments were identified and used for gene usage analysis of CDR3 amino acid clonotypes. COPE and FqMerger were used to merge filtered high-quality paired reads into contigs. BLAST was used to align contigs to IMGT TRBV, TRBD and TRBJ reference genes, and CDR3 was defined according to IMGT. Any clonotype with a frequency above 0.1% was classified as a highly expanded clone. Shannon entropy was used to measure repertoire diversity, and the Gini coefficient was used to measure V-J evenness. Clonotypes shared by more than one individual were considered public. Starting from the raw public reads, TCRdb applied fastp trimming at Q25, assembled clones with MiXCR and retained in-frame beta chains. Merged by CDR3 protein, the rows form single entries marked with the most common genes and DNA. What appears here as the V and J calls and clone size reflects TCRdb's work, not the paper's. For this sample there are approximately 470,000 distinct CDR3 sequences; around 21% appear just once. The ten most abundant clones make up 6.5% to 8% of the sample.

Here the sequenced sample was peripheral blood mononuclear cells (PBMCs), taken when the disease was refractory, from a patient treated with antithyroid drugs. The clonotype comes from a female donor with Graves disease.

The CDR3 here reads CASSQHRANTGELFF. The nucleotide sequence is TGTGCCAGCAGCCAACACAGGGCGAACACCGGGGAGCTGTTTTTT. The V and J genes are TRBV3-2 and TRBJ2-2; the D call in the table, TRBD1, was not verified against the DNA. TRBV3-2 corresponds to a pseudogene. The CDR3, from cysteine to phenylalanine, totals 15 residues. Just CDR3 DNA is preserved here, 45 bases in frame from base 1.